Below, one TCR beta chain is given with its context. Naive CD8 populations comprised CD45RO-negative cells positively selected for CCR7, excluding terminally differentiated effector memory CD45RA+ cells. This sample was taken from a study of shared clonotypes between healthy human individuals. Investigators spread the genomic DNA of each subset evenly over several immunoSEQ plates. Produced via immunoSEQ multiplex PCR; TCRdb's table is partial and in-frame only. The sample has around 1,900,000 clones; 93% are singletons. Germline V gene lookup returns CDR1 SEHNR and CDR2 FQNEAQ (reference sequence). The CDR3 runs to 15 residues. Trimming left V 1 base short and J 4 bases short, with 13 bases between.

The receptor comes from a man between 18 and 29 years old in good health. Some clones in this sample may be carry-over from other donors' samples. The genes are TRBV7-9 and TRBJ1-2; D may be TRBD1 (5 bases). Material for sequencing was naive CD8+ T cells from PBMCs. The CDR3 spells CASSLGETVIYGYTF. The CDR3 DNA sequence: TGTGCCAGCAGCTTAGGGGAGACAGTTATCTATGGCTACACCTTC.